This is a list of T cell receptor beta chains from one sample in a study of blood T cell repertoires in COVID-19. Clones were sequenced by immunoSEQ multiplex PCR, and TCRdb holds only the in-frame ones, with some missing. The sample consists of more than 300,000 clones, 70% to 90% of them appearing once. Sequenced material: peripheral blood. The receptors derive from a young man who had recovered from COVID-19. CDR3s include the opening cysteine and the closing phenylalanine or tryptophan. D genes are given only for firm matches.

J gene: TRBJ1-2; V gene: TRBV5-5; D gene: TRBD1; CDR3 length: 14; CDR3 protein: CASSLGDRGGGYTF
J gene: TRBJ2-2; V gene: TRBV7-2; D gene: TRBD2; CDR3 length: 18; CDR3 protein: CASSSPGLAGTNTGELFF
J gene: TRBJ1-1; V gene: TRBV7-8; D gene: NA; CDR3 length: 13; CDR3 protein: CASSRQDNTEAFF
J gene: TRBJ2-1; V gene: TRBV19; D gene: NA; CDR3 length: 14; CDR3 protein: CASSIVEGIGEQFF
J gene: TRBJ2-3; V gene: TRBV9; D gene: TRBD2; CDR3 length: 16; CDR3 protein: CASSLRTSGGTDTQYF
J gene: TRBJ2-7; V gene: TRBV18; D gene: NA; CDR3 length: 15; CDR3 protein: CASSPPYAGDNEQYF
J gene: TRBJ1-2; V gene: TRBV9; D gene: NA; CDR3 length: 17; CDR3 protein: CASSVATGPKGDYGYTF
J gene: TRBJ1-4; V gene: TRBV12-5; D gene: NA; CDR3 length: 15; CDR3 protein: CASGLRMLENEKLFF
J gene: TRBJ2-1; V gene: TRBV30; D gene: TRBD2; CDR3 length: 13; CDR3 protein: CAGVGLASNEQFF
J gene: TRBJ1-5; V gene: TRBV12-5; D gene: NA; CDR3 length: 14; CDR3 protein: CASGTEAGNQPQHF
J gene: TRBJ2-1; V gene: TRBV7-3; D gene: TRBD1; CDR3 length: 15; CDR3 protein: CASSLGTGVVNEQFF
J gene: TRBJ2-3; V gene: TRBV4-1; D gene: TRBD2; CDR3 length: 19; CDR3 protein: CASSQIRILAGEVTDTQYF
J gene: TRBJ1-1; V gene: TRBV11-2; D gene: TRBD1; CDR3 length: 14; CDR3 protein: CASSTGTGGREAFF
J gene: TRBJ2-3; V gene: TRBV5-6; D gene: TRBD1; CDR3 length: 14; CDR3 protein: CASSLGDRGGSQYF